This paragraph covers one TCR beta chain sequence. This entry comes from a study of CD8 T cells in Susac syndrome. The RNA input was 0.5 to 1 ug, and it was reverse transcribed with random hexamers. TCRdb passed the immunoSEQ multiplex PCR reads through MiXCR, listing each CDR3 protein once. This sample yields more than 200,000 distinct CDR3 sequences, of which about 93% are seen a single time; 0.1% to 0.15% belongs to the top ten. The specimen sequenced was CD8+ T cells from PBMCs. This TCR came from a human donor with multiple sclerosis.

CDR3 amino acids: CASSYTDLNSPLHF. CDR3 sequence (DNA): TGTGCCAGCAGTTACACGGATCTCAATTCACCCCTCCACTTT. V gene TRBV6-6 combines with J gene TRBJ1-6; D is undetermined. The CDR3 has 14 amino acids. With 2 bases removed from V and 7 bases from J, the gap between germline ends came to 9 bases. Per the germline V gene, CDR1 is MNHNY and CDR2 is SVGAGI (reference sequence).